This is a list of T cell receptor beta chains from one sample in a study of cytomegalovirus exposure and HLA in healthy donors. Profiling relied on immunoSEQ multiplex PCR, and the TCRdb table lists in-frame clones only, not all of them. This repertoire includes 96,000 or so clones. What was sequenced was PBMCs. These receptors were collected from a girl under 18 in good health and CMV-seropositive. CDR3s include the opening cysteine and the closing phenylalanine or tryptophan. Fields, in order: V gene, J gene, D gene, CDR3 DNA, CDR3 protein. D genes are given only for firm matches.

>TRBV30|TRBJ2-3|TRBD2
TGTGCCTGGAGTAGGAGGGGTAGCGGGCACACAGATACGCAGTATTTT
CAWSRRGSGHTDTQYF
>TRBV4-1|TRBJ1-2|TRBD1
TGCGCCAGCAGCCATCGCGCCGGGACAGCTAACTATGGCTACACCTTC
CASSHRAGTANYGYTF
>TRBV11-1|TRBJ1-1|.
TGTGCCAGCAGCCCATGGACAACTGAAGCTTTCTTT
CASSPWTTEAFF
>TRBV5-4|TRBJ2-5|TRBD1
TGTGCCAGCAGCTCTTTGGACAGGGGTCAACAAGAGACCCAGTACTTC
CASSSLDRGQQETQYF
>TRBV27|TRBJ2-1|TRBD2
TGTGCCAGCAGTGATAGCGGGGGGGCTTCATGGGAGCAGTTCTTC
CASSDSGGASWEQFF
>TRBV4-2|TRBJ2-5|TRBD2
TGTGCCAGCAGCCTCGTCGAAGCTAGCGGGGGGAAAGAGACCCAGTACTTC
CASSLVEASGGKETQYF
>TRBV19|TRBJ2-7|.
TGTGCCAGTAGTCGTAGGGGGGGCAGGGGCTACGAGCAGTACTTC
CASSRRGGRGYEQYF
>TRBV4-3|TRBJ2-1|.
TGCGCCAGCAGCCAATCCGGGACTTACAATGAGCAGTTCTTC
CASSQSGTYNEQFF
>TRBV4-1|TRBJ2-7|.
TGCGCCAGCAGCCACGACGGACCGGGAGCTTTCGAGCAGTACTTC
CASSHDGPGAFEQYF
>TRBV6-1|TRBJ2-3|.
TGTGCCAGCAGTCCCCGGGACTCCCTTTCGGATACGCAGTATTTT
CASSPRDSLSDTQYF
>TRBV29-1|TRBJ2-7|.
TGCAGCGTTGCCCACATGACGTCGGGCGAGCAGTACTTC
CSVAHMTSGEQYF